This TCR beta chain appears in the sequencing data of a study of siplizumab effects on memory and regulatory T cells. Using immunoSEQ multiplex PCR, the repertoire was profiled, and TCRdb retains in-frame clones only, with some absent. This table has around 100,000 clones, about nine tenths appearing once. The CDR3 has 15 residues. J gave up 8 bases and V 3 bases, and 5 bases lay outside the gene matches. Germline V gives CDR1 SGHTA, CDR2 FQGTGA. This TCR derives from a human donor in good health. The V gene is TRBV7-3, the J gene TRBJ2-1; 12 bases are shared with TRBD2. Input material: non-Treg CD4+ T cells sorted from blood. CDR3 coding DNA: TGTGCCAGCAGCTTGACTAGCGGGGGTGAGGATGAGCAGTTCTTC. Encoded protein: CASSLTSGGEDEQFF.